This entry is about one T cell receptor (beta chain). TCRdb keeps only in-frame clones here, not all; method: immunoSEQ multiplex PCR. The table lists about 80,000 clones, 84% of them singletons. This entry comes from a study of blood T cell repertoires in COVID-19. Overall study context: Specimens from acute and convalescent COVID-19 originated in the United States, Italy and Spain.

The sample was peripheral blood. The receptor comes from a human donor in a cohort sampled during active COVID-19.

DNA for the CDR3: TGTGCCAGCAGTTACGGTGAGGGCCCCTACAATGAGCAGTTCTTC. It specifies CASSYGEGPYNEQFF. V and J are TRBV6-6 and TRBJ2-1, with D tentatively TRBD2 (5 bases). This CDR3 is built from 15 residues. The germline V and J ends were trimmed by 2 bases and 2 bases, with 10 bases remaining between them. The germline gives CDR1 MNHNY, CDR2 SVGAGI (reference sequence).